The clone carrying this T cell receptor beta chain was detected many times. Its target is unknown. TCRdb re-analysed the reads in MiXCR, keeping a single row per CDR3 protein. The sample includes around 240,000 distinct CDR3 sequences, approximately 22% seen only once; the top ten take around a sixth. This entry is derived from a study of T cell repertoires in cytomegalovirus infection. Whole-study context: Public TCR beta signatures indicated both CMV infection and matching HLA type.

Study outcomes and limitations: HLA-C-restricted CMV-specific TCR beta clonotypes prevailed in the ex vivo response. Carriers of CMV plus the relevant HLA were identified by cumulative public TCR beta family frequency.

The CDR3 covers 14 residues. CDR1 SGHVS and CDR2 FNYEAQ come from the germline V gene. V lost 7 bases to trimming and J lost 3 bases; unmatched junction nucleotides: 4. V and J are TRBV7-6 and TRBJ2-1; the match to TRBD2 covers 9 bases. The clonotype was recovered from a human donor in good health (CMV status not recorded). Some clones in this sample may be carry-over from other donors' samples. The sequenced sample was CD8+ T cells from PBMCs. The CDR3 region has the DNA TGTGCCAGCACAGAGCGGGGGGACTACAATGAGCAGTTCTTC. This gives the protein CASTERGDYNEQFF.